A single sample is the source of the 2 T cell receptor beta chains below, sequenced in a study of identical twins. TCRdb re-called the 5' RACE reads with MiXCR, one entry per CDR3 protein. The sample includes a few hundred thousand distinct CDR3 sequences, approximately 8.5% of them seen just once. These data are also associated with another study on yellow fever vaccine responses in identical twins.

The specimen sequenced was memory (CD45RO+) T cells sorted from blood. Source of these receptors: a young woman in good health.

This clonotype was seen repeatedly, ten times or more. This rearrangement joins TRBV12-3 or TRBV12-4 to TRBJ2-1; tentatively, D is TRBD1 or TRBD2 (5 bases each). The CDR3 loop spans 14 amino acids. V lost 6 bases and J lost 8, with 17 bases in between. Here the CDR3 DNA reads TGTGCCAGCAGACCACCCGCCAGGGACCATGAGCAGTTCTTC. Amino acids: CASRPPARDHEQFF.

This clonotype was seen repeatedly, ten times or more. The J gene is TRBJ2-1, the V gene TRBV6-2 or TRBV6-3, with no clear D. The germline V gene encodes CDR1 MNHEY and CDR2 SVGEGT. Between the trimmed V and J ends, which lost 7 bases and 7 bases, there was a span of 8 bases. The CDR3 is made up of 11 amino acids. CDR3 nucleotide sequence: TGTGCCAGCACTGACTTGAATGAGCAGTTCTTC. This encodes CASTDLNEQFF.